This T cell receptor (beta chain) was identified in a study of CD8 T cells in ankylosing spondylitis. As regards this clonotype: Its specificity is unknown.

Trimming removed 1 base from V and 0 bases from J; junction bases left unmatched: 6. This CDR3 spans 16 amino acids. Germline V gene data show CDR1 as SGHTA and CDR2 as FQGNSA. Study-wide findings and caveats: From matched ankylosing spondylitis synovial fluid, disease-linked clones were reportedly recovered at significantly enriched levels. Before this, some motif variants had been reported in reactive arthritis synovial fluid and blood. Within ankylosing spondylitis blood, a TCR beta motif made up of several highly homologous variants appeared to be characteristic.

5'-RACE, quantitative and with molecular barcodes, yielded the TCR beta libraries. MiXCR, run by TCRdb on the 5' RACE reads, gives a single entry per CDR3 protein. The sample contains a few hundred thousand distinct CDR3 sequences, less than 25% of which appear only once. The chain combines TRBV7-2 with TRBJ2-7; 7 nucleotides agree with TRBD1. Sequenced input: blood, either unsorted or a sorted T cell fraction (not recorded which). This receptor was taken from a female donor with ankylosing spondylitis or in good health (not recorded which). The CDR3 DNA sequence: TGTGCCAGCAGCTTAGTGGGGACAGAAAGCTCCTACGAGCAGTACTTC. Amino acids: CASSLVGTESSYEQYF.